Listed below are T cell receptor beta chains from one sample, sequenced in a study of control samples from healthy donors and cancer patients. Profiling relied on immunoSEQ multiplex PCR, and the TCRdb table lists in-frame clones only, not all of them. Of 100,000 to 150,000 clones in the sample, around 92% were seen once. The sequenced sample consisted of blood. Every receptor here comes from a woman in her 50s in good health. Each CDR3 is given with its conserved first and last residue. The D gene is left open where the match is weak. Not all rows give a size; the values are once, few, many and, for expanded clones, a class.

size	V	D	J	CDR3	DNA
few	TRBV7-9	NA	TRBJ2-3	CATTDPVYDTQYF	TGTGCCACCACGGACCCCGTTTATGATACGCAGTATTTT
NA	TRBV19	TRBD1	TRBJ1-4	CASRKGQTNEKLFF	TGTGCCAGTAGAAAGGGACAGACTAATGAAAAACTGTTTTTT
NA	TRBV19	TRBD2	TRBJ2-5	CASSITGLQETQYF	TGTGCCAGTAGTATAACGGGACTACAAGAGACCCAGTACTTC
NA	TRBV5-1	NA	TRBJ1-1	CASSGTMNTEAFF	TGCGCCAGCAGCGGAACTATGAACACTGAAGCTTTCTTT
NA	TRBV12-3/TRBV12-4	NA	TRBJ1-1	CASRGDGGTEAFF	TGTGCCAGCCGAGGGGACGGAGGCACTGAAGCTTTCTTT
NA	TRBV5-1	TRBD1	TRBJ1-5	CASSLGTGNNNQPQHF	TGCGCCAGCAGCCTCGGGACAGGGAATAACAATCAGCCCCAGCATTTT
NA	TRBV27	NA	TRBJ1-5	CASSLIGGGSQPQHF	TGTGCCAGCAGTTTAATTGGCGGGGGTAGTCAGCCCCAGCATTTT
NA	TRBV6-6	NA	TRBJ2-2	CASSPSGELFF	TGTGCCAGCAGCCCCTCCGGGGAGCTGTTTTTT
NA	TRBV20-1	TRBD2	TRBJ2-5	CSASPPSGRGRETQYF	TGCAGTGCTAGTCCCCCCAGCGGGAGGGGCAGAGAGACCCAGTACTTC
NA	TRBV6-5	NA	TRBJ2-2	CASSSGHNGELFF	TGTGCCAGCAGTTCAGGTCATAACGGGGAGCTGTTTTTT
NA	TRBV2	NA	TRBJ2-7	CASRRSPEGFHEQYF	TGTGCCAGCAGACGCAGCCCCGAGGGCTTCCACGAGCAGTACTTC
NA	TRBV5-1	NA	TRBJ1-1	CASSPTMNTEAFF	TGCGCCAGCAGCCCGACGATGAACACTGAAGCTTTCTTT
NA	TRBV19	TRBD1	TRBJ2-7	CASSDRDRGSYEQYF	TGTGCCAGTAGTGACCGGGACAGGGGCTCCTACGAGCAGTACTTC
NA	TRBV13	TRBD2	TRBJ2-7	CASSHTGLAGGPTYEQYF	TGTGCCAGCAGCCATACGGGGTTAGCGGGGGGTCCGACCTACGAGCAGTACTTC
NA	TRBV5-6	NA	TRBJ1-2	CASSGAGGPGELGNYGYTF	TGTGCCAGCAGCGGGGCGGGGGGGCCGGGGGAGCTAGGGAACTATGGCTACACCTTC
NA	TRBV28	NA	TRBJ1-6	CASGTSWGPNINSPLHF	TGTGCCAGCGGCACCTCGTGGGGGCCGAACATAAATTCACCCCTCCACTTT
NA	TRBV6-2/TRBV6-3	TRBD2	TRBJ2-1	CASSRAGAYNEQFF	TGTGCCAGCAGTAGAGCGGGAGCCTACAATGAGCAGTTCTTC
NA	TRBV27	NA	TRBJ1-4	CASSSGGRGKLFF	TGTGCCAGCAGTTCGGGGGGCCGGGGAAAACTGTTTTTT
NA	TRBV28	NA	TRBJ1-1	CASGRLLEGTEAFF	TGTGCCAGCGGGCGCCTCCTGGAAGGCACTGAAGCTTTCTTT
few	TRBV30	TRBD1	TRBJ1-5	CAWGQGNQPQHF	TGTGCCTGGGGACAGGGCAATCAGCCCCAGCATTTT
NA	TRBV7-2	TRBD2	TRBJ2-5	CASSSRLAGGRETQYF	TGTGCCAGCAGCTCCCGACTAGCGGGGGGCCGGGAGACCCAGTACTTC
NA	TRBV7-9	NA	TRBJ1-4	CASRDARGEKLFF	TGTGCCAGCAGAGACGCCCGGGGTGAAAAACTGTTTTTT
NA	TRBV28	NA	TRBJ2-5	CASRQGGNQETQYF	TGTGCCAGTCGACAGGGAGGTAACCAAGAGACCCAGTACTTC
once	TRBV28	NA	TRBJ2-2	CASSLYQGNTGELFF	TGTGCCAGCAGTTTGTATCAGGGTAACACCGGGGAGCTGTTTTTT
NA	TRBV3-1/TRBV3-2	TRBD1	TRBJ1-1	CASSQVVVRGRTEAFF	TGTGCCAGCAGCCAAGTGGTCGTCAGGGGGAGGACTGAAGCTTTCTTT
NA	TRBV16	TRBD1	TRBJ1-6	CASSQSGQGGSPLHF	TGTGCCAGCAGCCAATCGGGACAGGGAGGGTCACCCCTCCACTTT
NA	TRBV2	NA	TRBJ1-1	CASKEGLYTEAFF	TGTGCCAGCAAGGAGGGTTTATACACTGAAGCTTTCTTT
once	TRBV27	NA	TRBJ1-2	CASSGFQGRGGYTF	TGTGCCAGCAGCGGATTCCAGGGTAGGGGTGGCTACACCTTC
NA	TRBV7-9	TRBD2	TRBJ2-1	CASSPSGLAGYNEQFF	TGTGCCAGCAGCCCTTCGGGACTAGCGGGCTACAATGAGCAGTTCTTC
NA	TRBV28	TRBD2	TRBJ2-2	CASILSGSGAGELFF	TGTGCCAGCATCCTTAGCGGGAGTGGGGCCGGGGAGCTGTTTTTT
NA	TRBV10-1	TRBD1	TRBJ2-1	CASRPGTGGSNEQFF	TGCGCCAGCAGGCCCGGGACAGGGGGGAGCAATGAGCAGTTCTTC
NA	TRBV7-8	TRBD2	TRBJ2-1	CASSLSSGGTTYNEQFF	TGTGCCAGCAGCTTGTCTAGCGGGGGGACCACCTACAATGAGCAGTTCTTC
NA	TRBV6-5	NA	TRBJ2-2	CASRASEAGELFF	TGTGCCAGCAGGGCCTCGGAGGCCGGGGAGCTGTTTTTT
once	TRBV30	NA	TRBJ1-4	CAWSAALRGATNEKLFF	TGTGCCTGGAGTGCCGCCCTGCGGGGCGCAACTAATGAAAAACTGTTTTTT
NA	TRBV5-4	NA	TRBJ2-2	CASSFDYTGELFF	TGTGCCAGCAGCTTTGACTACACCGGGGAGCTGTTTTTT
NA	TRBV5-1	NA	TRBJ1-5	CASSLGVSSNQPQHF	TGCGCCAGCAGCTTGGGGGTTTCGAGCAATCAGCCCCAGCATTTT
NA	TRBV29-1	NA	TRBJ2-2	CSVVNTGELFF	TGCAGCGTTGTGAACACCGGGGAGCTGTTTTTT
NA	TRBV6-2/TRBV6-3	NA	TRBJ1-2	CASSRGDYGYTF	TGTGCCAGCAGTCGGGGGGACTATGGCTACACCTTC
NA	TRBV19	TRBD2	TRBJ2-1	CASSIDALPAGLAGQYKYNEQFF	TGTGCCAGTAGTATAGATGCCCTACCGGCGGGACTAGCGGGCCAATACAAATACAATGAGCAGTTCTTC
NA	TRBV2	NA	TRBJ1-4	CASSPIGGADEKLFF	TGTGCCAGCAGTCCGATTGGGGGGGCCGATGAAAAACTGTTTTTT
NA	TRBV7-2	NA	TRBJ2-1	CASSLTSRGQDEQFF	TGTGCCAGCAGCTTAACGTCCAGGGGTCAGGATGAGCAGTTCTTC
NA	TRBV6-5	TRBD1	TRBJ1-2	CASSTGQATGYTF	TGTGCCAGCAGTACCGGACAGGCCACAGGCTACACCTTC
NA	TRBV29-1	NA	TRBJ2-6	CSVESSGANVLTF	TGCAGCGTAGAGTCCTCTGGGGCCAACGTCCTGACTTTC
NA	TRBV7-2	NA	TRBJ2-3	CASSLEGGTADTQYF	TGTGCCAGCAGCTTAGAGGGAGGGACAGCAGATACGCAGTATTTT
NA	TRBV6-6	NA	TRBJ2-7	CASRPLRSGYEQYF	TGTGCCAGCAGACCCCTACGATCTGGCTACGAGCAGTACTTC
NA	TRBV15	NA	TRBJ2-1	CATSREGPGRANEQFF	TGTGCCACCAGCAGAGAGGGACCGGGCCGGGCCAATGAGCAGTTCTTC
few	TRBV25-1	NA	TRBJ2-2	CASSGQGGNSGELFF	TGTGCCAGCAGTGGTCAGGGGGGGAACAGCGGGGAGCTGTTTTTT
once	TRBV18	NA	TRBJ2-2	CASSPLGTNTGELFF	TGTGCCAGCTCACCACTGGGGACGAACACCGGGGAGCTGTTTTTT
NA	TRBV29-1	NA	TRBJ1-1	CSVGYLGRDTEAFF	TGCAGCGTTGGGTACTTGGGACGGGACACTGAAGCTTTCTTT
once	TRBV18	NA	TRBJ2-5	CASSPGGPQETQYF	TGTGCCAGCTCACCCGGCGGCCCCCAAGAGACCCAGTACTTC
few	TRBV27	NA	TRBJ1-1	CASSLNEGGTEAFF	TGTGCCAGCAGTTTAAATGAGGGAGGCACTGAAGCTTTCTTT
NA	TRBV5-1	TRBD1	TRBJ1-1	CASSELQGPRNTEAFF	TGCGCCAGCAGCGAATTACAGGGGCCGAGGAACACTGAAGCTTTCTTT
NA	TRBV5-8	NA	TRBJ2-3	CASSVWSPMTDTQYF	TGTGCCAGCAGCGTGTGGTCCCCAATGACAGATACGCAGTATTTT
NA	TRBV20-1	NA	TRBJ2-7	CSASEPSYEQYF	TGCAGTGCTAGTGAGCCCTCCTACGAGCAGTACTTC
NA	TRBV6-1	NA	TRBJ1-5	CASSEAPQPQHF	TGTGCCAGCAGTGAAGCGCCTCAGCCCCAGCATTTT